These T cell receptor beta chains were read from a single sample in a study of response to subunit inactivated influenza vaccine. TCRdb itself ran the RT-PCR reads through MiXCR, one entry per CDR3 protein. The data contain approximately 730,000 distinct CDR3 sequences, 14% of them singletons. The sequencing used PBMCs from blood, collected approximately 15 days before vaccination. The receptor set was obtained from a middle-aged man who received an inactivated influenza vaccine. CDR3s include the opening cysteine and the closing phenylalanine or tryptophan. The order of the fields is J gene, V gene, CDR3 protein.

>TRBJ2-1|TRBV7-6
CASSLVSSSAPSYNEQFF
>TRBJ2-6|TRBV6-5
CASSIQDSGANVLTF
>TRBJ2-7|TRBV7-2
CASSLGLAGVDSYEQYF
>TRBJ1-1|TRBV4-1
CASSQGQGQGEAFF
>TRBJ2-1|TRBV29-1
CSATWGEQFF
>TRBJ2-3|TRBV2
CASSEFEGGPTDTQYF
>TRBJ2-1|TRBV7-2
CASSPEVISYNEQFF
>TRBJ2-7|TRBV7-8
CASSLANRDSYEQYF
>TRBJ2-3|TRBV12-3/TRBV12-4
CASSLRAQWLHTQYF
>TRBJ1-2|TRBV7-2
CASSLANSLSGGLYGYTF
>TRBJ2-3|TRBV10-3
CAISESPGLRLVIDTQYF
>TRBJ2-3|TRBV2
CASTRSPPGLAGYTDTQYF
>TRBJ2-7|TRBV7-9
CASSLGGGQSYEQYF
>TRBJ2-3|TRBV30
CAWSVAVTDTQYF
>TRBJ1-6|TRBV5-1
CASSLGGQGANSPLHF
>TRBJ1-5|TRBV19
CASSMSGFTNQPQHF
>TRBJ2-2|TRBV5-1
CASSLVGGIQRNTGELFF
>TRBJ2-2|TRBV5-1
CASSLAAGRDWAGELFF
>TRBJ2-1|TRBV12-3/TRBV12-4
CASSRGQLSFNEQFF
>TRBJ2-5|TRBV7-2
CASSSGLAGSQTQYF
>TRBJ2-4|TRBV7-9
CASTDAGQNIQYF
>TRBJ2-7|TRBV5-4
CASSSGAEVYEQYF
>TRBJ2-5|TRBV7-9
CASSFLWLGNQETQYF
>TRBJ2-1|TRBV29-1
CSVGTSGTEQFF
>TRBJ2-7|TRBV12-3/TRBV12-4
CASSFSAEGYEQYF
>TRBJ2-7|TRBV20-1
CSARDLQREYEQYF
>TRBJ2-6|TRBV10-3
CAISGQFDISGANVLTF
>TRBJ1-2|TRBV7-2
CASSQGTYGYTF
>TRBJ2-2|TRBV6-5
CASSHPGGKNTGELFF
>TRBJ1-1|TRBV5-5
CASSLTLKLNTEAFF
>TRBJ2-4|TRBV12-3/TRBV12-4
CASSHTVPPAKNIQYF
>TRBJ2-1|TRBV11-1
CASSLGSGGQRVMNEQFF
>TRBJ2-2|TRBV6-5
CASSYVTGNTGELFF
>TRBJ2-1|TRBV20-1
CSARSGETGYNEQFF
>TRBJ1-1|TRBV5-1
CASSQSRDRGTEAFF
>TRBJ2-7|TRBV3-1
CASSQFDRPGGYEQYF
>TRBJ1-6|TRBV4-1
CASLGQGDNSPLHF
>TRBJ2-3|TRBV18
CASSPTAGGSSTQYF
>TRBJ2-3|TRBV7-7
CASSPGTGTQYF
>TRBJ1-4|TRBV20-1
CSAPPRGGEKLFF
>TRBJ2-3|TRBV12-3/TRBV12-4
CASSHTSGRDTDTQYF
>TRBJ2-5|TRBV24-1
CATSDSPGQGLETQYF
>TRBJ2-2|TRBV6-1
CASSERVWNTGELFF
>TRBJ1-1|TRBV6-1
CASKVQGLGNTEAFF
>TRBJ1-1|TRBV15
CATSRDPRGTEAFF
>TRBJ1-5|TRBV11-2
CASSLDGRQGASQPQHF